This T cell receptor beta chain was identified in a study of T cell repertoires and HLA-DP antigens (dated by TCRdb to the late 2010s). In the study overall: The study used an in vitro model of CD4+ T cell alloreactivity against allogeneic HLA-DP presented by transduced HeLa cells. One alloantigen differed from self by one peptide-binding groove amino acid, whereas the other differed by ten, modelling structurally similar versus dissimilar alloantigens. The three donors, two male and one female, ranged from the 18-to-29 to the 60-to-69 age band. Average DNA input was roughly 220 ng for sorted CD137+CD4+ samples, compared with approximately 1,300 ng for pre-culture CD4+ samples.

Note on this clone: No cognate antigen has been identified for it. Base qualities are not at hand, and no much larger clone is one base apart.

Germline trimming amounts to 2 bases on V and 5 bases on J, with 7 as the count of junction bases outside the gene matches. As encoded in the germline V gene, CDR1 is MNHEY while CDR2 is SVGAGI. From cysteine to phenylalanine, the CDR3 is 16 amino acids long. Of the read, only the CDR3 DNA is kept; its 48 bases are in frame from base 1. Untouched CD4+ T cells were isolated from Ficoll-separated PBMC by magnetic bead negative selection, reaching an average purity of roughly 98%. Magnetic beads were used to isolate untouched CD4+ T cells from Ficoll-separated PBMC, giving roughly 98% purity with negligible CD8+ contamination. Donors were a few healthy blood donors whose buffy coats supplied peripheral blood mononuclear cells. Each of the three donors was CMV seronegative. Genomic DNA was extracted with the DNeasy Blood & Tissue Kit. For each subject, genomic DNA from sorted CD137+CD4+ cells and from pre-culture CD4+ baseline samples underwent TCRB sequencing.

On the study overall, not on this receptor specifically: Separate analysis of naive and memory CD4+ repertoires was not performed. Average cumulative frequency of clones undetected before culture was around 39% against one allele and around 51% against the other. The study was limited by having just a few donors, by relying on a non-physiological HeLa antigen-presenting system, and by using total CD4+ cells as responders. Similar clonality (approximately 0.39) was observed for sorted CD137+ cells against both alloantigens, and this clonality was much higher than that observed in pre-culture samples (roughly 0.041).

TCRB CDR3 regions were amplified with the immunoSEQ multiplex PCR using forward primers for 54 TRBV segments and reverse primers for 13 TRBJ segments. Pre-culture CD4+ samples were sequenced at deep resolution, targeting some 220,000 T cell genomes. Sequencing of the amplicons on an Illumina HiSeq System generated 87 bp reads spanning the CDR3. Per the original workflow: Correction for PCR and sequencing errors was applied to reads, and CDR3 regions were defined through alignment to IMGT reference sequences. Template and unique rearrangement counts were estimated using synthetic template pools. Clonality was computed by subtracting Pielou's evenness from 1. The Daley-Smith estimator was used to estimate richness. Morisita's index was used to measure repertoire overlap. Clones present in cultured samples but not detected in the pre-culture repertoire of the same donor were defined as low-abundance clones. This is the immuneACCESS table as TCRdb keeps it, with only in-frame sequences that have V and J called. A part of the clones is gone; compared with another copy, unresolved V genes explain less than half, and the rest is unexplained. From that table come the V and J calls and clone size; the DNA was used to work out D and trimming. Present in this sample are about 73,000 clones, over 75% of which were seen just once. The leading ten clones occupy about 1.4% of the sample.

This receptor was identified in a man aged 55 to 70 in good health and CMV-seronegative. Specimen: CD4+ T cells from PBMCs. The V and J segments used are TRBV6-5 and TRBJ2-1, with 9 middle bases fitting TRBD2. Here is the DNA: TGTGCCAGCAGTTACCGGAGCGGGAGGAGAGACAATGAGCAGTTCTTC. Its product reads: CASSYRSGRRDNEQFF.